The T cell receptor (beta chain) described here comes from a study of T cell changes during pregnancy in multiple sclerosis (dated by TCRdb to the late 2010s). Looking at the study overall: Changes in the T cell repertoire over the course of pregnancy were examined in this study in women with multiple sclerosis.

Of note for this clone: Its antigen specificity is not known. Base qualities are not recorded, but no much larger clone differs from it by a single base.

The germline V gene encodes CDR1 MDHEN and CDR2 SYDVKM. Relative to germline, V is 3 bases shorter and J is 1 base shorter, with 12 bases between their ends. The CDR3 spans 15 residues, from the cysteine through the phenylalanine. Only CDR3 DNA remains: 45 bases, in frame from the first base. Library preparation used the immunoSEQ multiplex PCR assay. TCRdb took over this immuneACCESS table, retaining in-frame rearrangements with V and J assigned. Such tables are incomplete; in checked studies, under half of the missing clones stem from an unresolved V gene, and the remainder is unexplained. Recorded for this sample are 40,000 to 50,000 clones; roughly 91% of them occurred a single time. 9% to 10% of the sample belongs to the ten largest clones.

The rearrangement joined TRBV28 to TRBJ1-1; the D gene identity is not certain. The sample consisted of CD8+ T cells from peripheral blood mononuclear cells, taken in the first trimester of pregnancy. This receptor was identified in a female donor with multiple sclerosis, enrolled in a pregnancy study. The nucleotides read TGTGCCAGCAGTTTGGTTCGGGCGGGGAACACTGAAGCTTTCTTT. Its protein product is CASSLVRAGNTEAFF.